What follows are 5 T cell receptor beta chains derived from one specimen sequenced in a study of T cells in Graves' hyperthyroidism and ophthalmopathy. RNA transcripts yielded amplified TCR beta CDR3 regions. HTBI primers were used for first-round RT-PCR of the TCR CDR3. Each CDR3 protein is one row after TCRdb ran MiXCR on the multiplex PCR reads. The data show some 490,000 distinct CDR3 sequences, roughly 15% seen once. The sequencing sample was made of blood. The receptors were sampled from a woman in her 30s with Graves' ophthalmopathy.

V is TRBV10-3 and J is TRBJ2-5, with 8 bases fitting TRBD2. V shed 5 bases, J shed 5 bases, and the junction held 13 bases outside the gene matches. Germline loops: CDR1 ENHRY, CDR2 SYGVKD. CDR3 length: 16 residues. CDR3 bases: TGTGCCATCAGTTACTCGAGGTTCGGGGGGGTTGAGACCCAGTACTTC. It specifies CAISYSRFGGVETQYF.

This clonotype was seen many times. The chain employs TRBV6-2 or TRBV6-3 and TRBJ2-2, with no clear D. Per germline, CDR1 MNHEY and CDR2 SVGEGT. Trimming stripped 2 bases from V and 1 base from J, with 2 bases between. The CDR3 length is 13 residues. CDR3 loop: CASSYQNTGELFF. The DNA for the CDR3 is TGTGCCAGCAGTTACCAGAACACCGGGGAGCTGTTTTTT.

The chain recombines TRBV10-3 with TRBJ1-4; D is undetermined. The CDR3 has 12 amino acids. CDR1 ENHRY and CDR2 SYGVKD come from the germline V gene. Trimming stripped 4 bases from V and 5 bases from J, with 5 bases between. This CDR3 is CAISGGNEKLFF. In nucleotides, the CDR3 is TGTGCCATCAGTGGTGGAAATGAAAAACTGTTTTTT.

The J gene is TRBJ1-1, the V gene TRBV19; weak D call: TRBD1 (6 bases). CDR1 is LNHDA, CDR2 SQIVND, per germline (reference sequence). This CDR3 is 16 amino acids long. The V gene lost 0 bases and the J gene lost 6 bases, with 17 bases spanning the gap. The DNA for the CDR3 is TGTGCCAGTAGTATAGATCGATCAGGGGCAAGGCCTGAAGCTTTCTTT. It translates to CASSIDRSGARPEAFF.

This clonotype was observed a few times. The chain uses TRBV2 and TRBJ2-5; D is unresolved. CDR1 and CDR2 from the germline V gene are SNHLY and FYNNEI. The CDR3 length is 13 residues. The V end was cut by 3 bases, the J end by 2 bases, with 7 bases between. This CDR3 is CASSEWGQETQYF. The CDR3 nucleotides read TGTGCCAGCAGTGAGTGGGGACAAGAGACCCAGTACTTC.